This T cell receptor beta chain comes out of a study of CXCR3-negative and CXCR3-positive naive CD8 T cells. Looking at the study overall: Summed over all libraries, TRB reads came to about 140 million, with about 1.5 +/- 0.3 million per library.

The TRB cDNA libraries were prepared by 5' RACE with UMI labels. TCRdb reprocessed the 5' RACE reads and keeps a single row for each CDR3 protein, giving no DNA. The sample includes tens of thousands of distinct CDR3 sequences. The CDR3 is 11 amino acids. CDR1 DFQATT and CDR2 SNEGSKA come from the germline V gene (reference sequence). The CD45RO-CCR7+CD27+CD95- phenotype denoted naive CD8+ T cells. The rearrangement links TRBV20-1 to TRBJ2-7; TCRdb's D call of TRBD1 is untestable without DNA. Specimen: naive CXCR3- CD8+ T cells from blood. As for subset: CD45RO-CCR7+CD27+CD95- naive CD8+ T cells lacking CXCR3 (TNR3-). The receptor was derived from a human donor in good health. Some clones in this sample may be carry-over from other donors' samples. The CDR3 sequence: CSATTGTGQYF.